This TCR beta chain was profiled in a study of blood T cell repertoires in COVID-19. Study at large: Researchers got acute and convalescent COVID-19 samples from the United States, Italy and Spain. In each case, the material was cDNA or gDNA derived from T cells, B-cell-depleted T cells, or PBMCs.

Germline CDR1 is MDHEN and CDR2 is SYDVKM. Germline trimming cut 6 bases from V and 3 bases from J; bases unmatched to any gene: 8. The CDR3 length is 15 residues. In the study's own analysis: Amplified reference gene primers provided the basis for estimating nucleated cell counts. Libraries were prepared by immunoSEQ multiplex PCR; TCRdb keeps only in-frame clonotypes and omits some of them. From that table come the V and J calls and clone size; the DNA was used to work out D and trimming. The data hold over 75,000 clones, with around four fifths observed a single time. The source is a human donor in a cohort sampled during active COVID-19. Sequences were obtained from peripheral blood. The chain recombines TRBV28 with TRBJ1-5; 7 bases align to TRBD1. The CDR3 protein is CASRVIGTDNQPQHF. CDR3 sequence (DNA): TGTGCCAGCAGGGTAATCGGGACAGACAATCAGCCCCAGCATTTT. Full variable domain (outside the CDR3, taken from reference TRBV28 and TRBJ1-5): DVKVTQSSRYLVKRTGEKVFLECVQDMDHENMFWYRQDPGLGLRLIYFSYDVKMKEKGDIPEGYSVSREKKERFSLILESASTNQTSMYLCASRVIGTDNQPQHFGDGTRLSIL.